This T cell receptor (beta chain) came from a study of shared clonotypes between healthy human individuals. Selected positively for CCR7 and CD45RO-negative, naive CD8 cells excluded terminally differentiated effector memory CD45RA+ cells. This CDR3 contains 12 residues. CDR1 SGHVS and CDR2 FNYEAQ come from the germline V gene. V gave up 5 bases and J gave up 1 base, with 5 bases separating them. Replicate PCRs for sorted subsets used approximately 220 ng DNA; this equaled around 29,000 T cell genomes. Some clones are missing from TCRdb's copy, which holds only in-frame ones; the method was immunoSEQ multiplex PCR. The sample contains 700,000 to 950,000 clones, 96% of which appear only once.

This chain joins TRBV7-6 and TRBJ1-1; D gene uncertain. Sequencing used naive CD8+ T cells sorted from blood. The clonotype comes from a man aged 25 to 40 in good health. The CDR3 DNA sequence: TGTGCCAGCAGCCACGGGAACACTGAAGCTTTCTTT. Its protein is CASSHGNTEAFF. Full variable domain (outside the CDR3, taken from reference TRBV7-6 and TRBJ1-1): GAGVSQSPRYKVTKRGQDVALRCDPISGHVSLYWYRQALGQGPEFLTYFNYEAQQDKSGLPNDRFSAERPEGSISTLTIQRTEQRDSAMYRCASSHGNTEAFFGQGTRLTVV.